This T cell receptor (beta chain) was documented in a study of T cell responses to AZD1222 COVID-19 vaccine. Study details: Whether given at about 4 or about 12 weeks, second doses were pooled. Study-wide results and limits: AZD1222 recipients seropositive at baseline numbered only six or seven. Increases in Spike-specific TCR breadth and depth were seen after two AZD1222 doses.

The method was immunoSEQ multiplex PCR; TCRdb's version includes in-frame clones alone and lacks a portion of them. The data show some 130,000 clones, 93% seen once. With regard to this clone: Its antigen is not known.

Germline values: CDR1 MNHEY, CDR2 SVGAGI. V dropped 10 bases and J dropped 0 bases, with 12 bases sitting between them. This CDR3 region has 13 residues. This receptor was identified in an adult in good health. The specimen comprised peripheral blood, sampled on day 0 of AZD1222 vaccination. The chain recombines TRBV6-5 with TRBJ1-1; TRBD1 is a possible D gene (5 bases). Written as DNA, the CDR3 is TGTGCCACCAAAACAGGCATGAACACTGAAGCTTTCTTT. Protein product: CATKTGMNTEAFF.